The 25 T cell receptor beta chains below come from one sample, sequenced in a study of control samples from healthy donors and cancer patients. Libraries were prepared by immunoSEQ multiplex PCR; TCRdb keeps only in-frame clonotypes and omits some of them. The data show just over 90,000 clones, with roughly 86% seen just once and around 1.3% held by the top ten. The sample was blood. All receptors derive from a woman between 45 and 60 years old in good health.

This sequence joins TRBV5-1 and TRBJ2-7; 7 bases agree with TRBD2. Trimming took 0 bases from V and 4 from J; bases not matched to a gene: 7. This CDR3 comprises 15 residues. Germline V gives CDR1 SGHRS, CDR2 YFSETQ. Here the CDR3 DNA reads TGCGCCAGCAGCTTGGCCGCGGGGGAAGCTTACGAGCAGTACTTC. Protein sequence: CASSLAAGEAYEQYF.

This sequence joins TRBV4-3 and TRBJ1-1; D not certain. The CDR3 has 14 residues. V lost 1 base to trimming and J lost 5 bases, with 11 bases between them. Germline V gives CDR1 LGHNA, CDR2 YSLEER. The CDR3 DNA reads as TGCGCCAGCAGCCAAGGAGCCCTTGTAACTGAAGCTTTCTTT. This translates into CASSQGALVTEAFF.

The chain uses TRBV2 and TRBJ2-1, with 7 bases matching TRBD2. The CDR3 contains 14 residues. The trim removed 3 bases at V and 4 bases at J, leaving 3 bases unmatched. Germline V gene lookup returns CDR1 SNHLY and CDR2 FYNNEI. The CDR3 DNA follows: TGTGCCAGCAGTGACGCGGGGGTATACAATGAGCAGTTCTTC. It encodes CASSDAGVYNEQFF.

The chain is built from TRBV28 and TRBJ2-7; TRBD1 might be the D (5 bases). The CDR3 covers 14 residues. The germline V and J ends were trimmed by 1 base and 4 bases, with 11 bases remaining between them. Germline V gene sequence: CDR1 MDHEN, CDR2 SYDVKM. The CDR3 DNA follows: TGTGCCAGCAGTTTATTAGGGGTTTCGTACGAGCAGTACTTC. This sequence encodes CASSLLGVSYEQYF.

This chain joins TRBV19 and TRBJ1-4; maybe TRBD1 (6 bases). CDR3 size: 16 residues. Trimming cost V 6 bases and J 5 bases, with 19 bases left between them. Germline CDR1 is LNHDA and CDR2 is SQIVND (reference sequence). CDR3 nucleotides: TGTGCCAGTAGGTCCCTGTCAGGGGAAGGGAATGAAAAACTGTTTTTT. Amino acid sequence: CASRSLSGEGNEKLFF.

The gene calls are TRBV12-5 and TRBJ1-1; D is ambiguous. The CDR3 sequence is 15 residues long. V shed 1 base and J shed 0 bases, with 9 bases lying between them. The germline V gene has CDR1 LGHNT and CDR2 FRNRAP. CDR3 nucleotides: TGTGCTAGTGGTTTGGCCCGAGGGATGAACACTGAAGCTTTCTTT. Translation: CASGLARGMNTEAFF.

V gene TRBV20-1 combines with J gene TRBJ1-4, with D uncertain. V was clipped by 1 base and J by 8 bases, with 5 bases between them. The CDR3 is 11 amino acids. Germline values: CDR1 DFQATT, CDR2 SNEGSKA (reference sequence). This CDR3 reads CSARGPEKLFF. In DNA, the CDR3 is TGCAGTGCTAGAGGGCCCGAAAAACTGTTTTTT.

The chain uses TRBV5-4 and TRBJ2-7, with TRBD2 matching 7 bases. Per the germline V gene, CDR1 is SGHNT and CDR2 is YYREEE (reference sequence). With 4 bases clipped from V and 3 bases from J, the junction kept 10 bases outside the gene matches. The CDR3 length is 15 residues. The CDR3 is CASSPRGGRVYEQYF. The CDR3 region has the DNA TGTGCCAGCAGCCCCCGAGGCGGGAGAGTCTACGAGCAGTACTTC.

This sequence joins TRBV4-2 and TRBJ2-1; D call uncertain. From germline, CDR1 is LGHNA and CDR2 YNFKEQ. The CDR3 extends over 16 amino acids. Trimming took off 1 base at V and 5 bases at J, with 15 bases between the two ends. The CDR3 protein is CASSQAAGRTNNEQFF. The DNA for the CDR3 is TGTGCCAGCAGCCAAGCGGCAGGTCGAACCAACAATGAGCAGTTCTTC.

The V gene is TRBV24-1, the J gene TRBJ2-1; 12 bases are shared with TRBD1. The CDR3 length is 17 residues. V lost 5 bases to trimming and J lost 2 bases; unmatched junction nucleotides: 6. Germline V gene sequence: CDR1 KGHDR, CDR2 SFDVKD. For the CDR3, the DNA is TGTGCCACCAGTGCCGGGGGGACAGGGGGCACCTACAATGAGCAGTTCTTC. Amino acids: CATSAGGTGGTYNEQFF.

Details on this clone: At one of its ends the junction is not consistent with the germline gene, which may arise from a read error. V is TRBV7-9 and J is TRBJ1-4; 8 bases line up with TRBD1. The CDR3 totals 16 residues. The V gene's germline CDR1 is SEHNR and CDR2 FQNEAQ (reference sequence). The CDR3 here is CASSATYRGTSEKLFF. The CDR3 DNA is TGTGCCAGCAGCGCAACATACAGGGGGACTAGTGAAAAACTGTTTTTT.

V gene TRBV18 combines with J gene TRBJ1-3, with D possibly matching TRBD1 (6 bases). Trimming stripped 5 bases from V and 7 bases from J, with 12 bases between. This CDR3 spans 13 amino acids. The germline V gene has CDR1 KGHSH and CDR2 LQKENI. CDR3 in DNA: TGTGCCAGCTCATCCGGGACAAGGAACACCATATATTTT. Protein product: CASSSGTRNTIYF.

CDR3 loop: CASSQASGSTNEKLFF. Here the CDR3 DNA reads TGTGCCAGCAGCCAAGCTTCAGGGTCAACTAATGAAAAACTGTTTTTT. V gene TRBV4-2 combines with J gene TRBJ1-4; D might be TRBD1 (5 bases). The CDR3 totals 16 residues. Deletions cut 1 base from V and 0 bases from J, with 9 bases between. From germline, CDR1 is LGHNA and CDR2 YNFKEQ.

The chain is built from TRBV4-3 and TRBJ1-2, with D uncertain. Trimming shortened V by 4 bases and J by 2 bases, and 8 bases separated the two germline ends. Germline values: CDR1 LGHNA, CDR2 YSLEER. The CDR3 contains 13 residues. CDR3 protein: CASSPGGNYGYTF. The CDR3 DNA sequence: TGCGCCAGCAGCCCAGGAGGGAACTATGGCTACACCTTC.

The chain recombines TRBV7-9 with TRBJ1-3; perhaps TRBD1 as D (5 bases). CDR1 and CDR2 (germline): SEHNR, FQNEAQ (reference sequence). This CDR3 spans 15 amino acids. With 6 bases removed from V and 0 bases from J, the gap between germline ends came to 12 bases. The CDR3 sequence: CASRHGGGSGNTIYF. CDR3 DNA: TGTGCCAGCAGGCATGGCGGGGGCTCTGGAAACACCATATATTTT.

The genes are TRBV5-1 and TRBJ2-5, with unresolved D. Germline CDR1 and CDR2: SGHRS and YFSETQ. The V end was cut by 3 bases, the J end by 2 bases, with 5 bases between. The CDR3 has 12 residues. CDR3 protein: CASSWDQETQYF. CDR3 DNA: TGCGCCAGCAGCTGGGATCAAGAGACCCAGTACTTC. Together with reference TRBV5-1 and TRBJ2-5, the CDR3 gives the full variable domain: KAGVTQTPRYLIKTRGQQVTLSCSPISGHRSVSWYQQTPGQGLQFLFEYFSETQRNKGNFPGRFSGRQFSNSRSEMNVSTLELGDSALYLCASSWDQETQYFGPGTRLLVL.

This rearrangement joins TRBV2 to TRBJ2-7; D is ambiguous. Germline V gives CDR1 SNHLY, CDR2 FYNNEI. The germline V and J ends were trimmed by 7 bases and 0 bases, with 10 bases remaining between them. The CDR3 consists of 13 residues. This chain's CDR3 is CASNADTSYEQYF. The DNA of the CDR3 is TGTGCCAGCAATGCAGACACCTCCTACGAGCAGTACTTC.

The chain links TRBV7-2 to TRBJ2-3, with 12 nucleotides matching TRBD2. The CDR3 has 15 residues. After removal of 6 bases from V and 11 bases from J, the junction contained 12 bases not matched to a gene. Germline loops: CDR1 SGHTA, CDR2 FQGNSA. The CDR3 DNA follows: TGTGCCAGCAGACCTCCGGGACTAGCGGGTGAAATGCAGTATTTT. It specifies CASRPPGLAGEMQYF. Variable domain in full (rest from reference TRBV7-2 and TRBJ2-3): GAGVSQSPSNKVTEKGKDVELRCDPISGHTALYWYRQSLGQGLEFLIYFQGNSAPDKSGLPSDRFSAERTGGSVSTLTIQRTQQEDSAVYLCASRPPGLAGEMQYFGPGTRLTVL.

The gene calls are TRBV5-6 and TRBJ1-2; D not certain. CDR3 length: 12 residues. The V gene lost 4 bases and the J gene lost 8 bases, with 12 bases spanning the gap. The germline gives CDR1 SGHDT, CDR2 YYEEEE. The CDR3 nucleotides are TGTGCCAGCAGCCCTCGCTGGTTCGGCTACACCTTC. It translates to CASSPRWFGYTF.

This rearrangement joins TRBV7-3 to TRBJ2-1; D is perhaps TRBD2 (6 bases). V shed 5 bases and J shed 8 bases, with 19 bases lying between them. The germline V gene encodes CDR1 SGHTA and CDR2 FQGTGA. The CDR3 has 15 amino acids. The CDR3 nucleotides are TGTGCCAGCAGCGCCTCCGGGACTGGGCCGGATGAGCAGTTCTTC. Amino acids: CASSASGTGPDEQFF. Looking up the rest from reference TRBV7-3 and TRBJ2-1 gives the full variable domain: GAGVSQTPSNKVTEKGKYVELRCDPISGHTALYWYRQSLGQGPEFLIYFQGTGAADDSGLPNDRFFAVRPEGSVSTLKIQRTERGDSAVYLCASSASGTGPDEQFFGPGTRLTVL.

V gene TRBV5-6 combines with J gene TRBJ1-2; 7 bases agree with TRBD1. This CDR3 spans 13 amino acids. The germline gives CDR1 SGHDT, CDR2 YYEEEE. The trim removed 5 bases at V and 2 bases at J, leaving 3 bases unmatched. The CDR3 coding sequence is TGTGCCAGCAGTTCAGGGGGAAACTATGGCTACACCTTC. Translated, it gives CASSSGGNYGYTF.

The chain links TRBV29-1 to TRBJ2-3; 8 bases fit TRBD2. CDR1 and CDR2 (germline): SQVTM, ANQGSEA. The CDR3 sequence is 13 residues long. V dropped 3 bases and J dropped 2; count of bases not matched to a gene: 1. The CDR3: CSVERGDTDTQYF. Written as DNA, the CDR3 is TGCAGCGTTGAGCGGGGGGACACAGATACGCAGTATTTT.

As to this clone: Compared with germline, one end of the junction differs, possibly owing to a read error. Other DNA sequences in this specimen translate into the identical CDR3. V and J are TRBV2 and TRBJ1-4; 9 positions agree with TRBD1. The CDR3 consists of 14 residues. CDR1 SNHLY and CDR2 FYNNEI come from the germline V gene. CDR3 in DNA: TGTGCCAGCTGTGGGACAGGGTCGGGCGAAAAACTATTTTTT. This gives the protein CASCGTGSGEKLFF.

The chain joins TRBV6-2 or TRBV6-3 to TRBJ2-7, with D unresolved. This CDR3 is built from 14 residues. CDR1 and CDR2 (germline): MNHEY, SVGEGT. V lost 5 bases and J lost 5, with 16 bases in between. DNA of the CDR3: TGTGCCAGCAGTCTTCAAGAAAAGTACGACGAGCAGTACTTC. It yields the protein CASSLQEKYDEQYF.

In its sample, this clone was seen once. The chain employs TRBV7-2 and TRBJ2-6; D unresolved. V was cut by 8 bases and J by 0 bases, with 5 bases left in between. Germline CDR1 and CDR2: SGHTA and FQGNSA. This CDR3 is built from 13 residues. The CDR3 DNA reads as TGTGCCAGCGATCGCTCTGGGGCCAACGTCCTGACTTTC. Its translation is CASDRSGANVLTF.